This T cell receptor beta chain was found in a study of low-dose radiotherapy and immunotherapy resistance in tumors (dated 2022 in TCRdb). General notes on the study: Cohort 1 received 0.5 Gy per fraction every 2 weeks, with a prescribed total PTV dose of 6.5 Gy. Patients took aspirin 300 mg orally once daily for four cycles, starting on cycle 1 day 1. Patients were given nivolumab as a 240 mg flat dose every two weeks and ipilimumab at 1 mg/kg every six weeks, with both drugs delivered intravenously. Patients in Cohort 2 were given 1 Gy per fraction every two weeks, for a total of 13 Gy across 26 weeks. The trial did not randomize participants into treatment groups. The translational analysis covered eight patients: three from the first dose cohort and the first five from the second dose cohort. Intravenous cyclophosphamide at 200 mg/m2 was administered every two weeks, one day ahead of each radiation and immunotherapy administration.

Sequencing used an Illumina HiSeq 2500. First-strand cDNA was synthesized using Superscript III and a set of TRAV- and TRBV-specific primers, so that both TCRalpha and TCRbeta chains were covered. TCRs were amplified for about 19 PCR cycles with Phusion, using a constant-region primer paired with the adapter attached to the V primers. The MessageAmp II aRNA Amplification Kit was used to amplify the isolated mRNA, with in vitro transcription run for 16 hours at 37 degrees C. The Dynabeads mRNA DIRECT Purification Kit was used to isolate mRNA for TCR sequencing. Indexed Illumina adapters were added in a second Phusion PCR of around 27 cycles, and the PCR products were purified with AMPure XP beads. In the authors' own workflow: Using custom Perl scripts, TCR sequences that encoded the same protein were pooled, out-of-frame sequences were dropped, and the abundance of each clonotype was calculated. Any TCR sequence supported by only a single read was excluded from analysis. Shannon entropy, Gini index, clonality, richness, and the frequency of TCRs shared between repertoires were included as repertoire metrics. The public reads were quality trimmed at Q25 with fastp and then assembled into clones with MiXCR by TCRdb, keeping productive beta chains. Identical CDR3 protein sequences are pooled into one entry, listed with their most common genes and DNA. The V and J calls were not made by the authors but by TCRdb's processing. This sample holds about 60,000 distinct CDR3 sequences; about 25% were observed only once. The ten largest clonotypes hold just over 5.5% of the sample.

In this sample, this clonotype turned up many times. The specificity of this receptor is unknown. There are no base qualities to consult, and no much larger clone falls within one base. The sample's time point, from its label and the paper: before trial treatment. The donors took part in RACIN, a single-arm, phase I, dose-escalation trial that combined nivolumab, ipilimumab, aspirin, low-dose cyclophosphamide and low-dose radiotherapy. Eligible patients had advanced, TIL-negative solid tumors. V is pruned by 4 bases and J by 1 base, leaving 7 bases of the junction without a gene match. From the cysteine through the phenylalanine, the CDR3 covers 17 amino acids. The sequence is cut down to CDR3 DNA, 51 bases in frame from base 1. From the germline V gene, CDR1 is MGHRA and CDR2 is YSYEKL.

The source was PBMCs, collected before treatment. This TCR derives from a male donor with prostate cancer. The chain links TRBV4-1 with TRBJ2-2; the junction holds 9 bases that match TRBD2. The CDR3 protein sequence reads: CASSPFTSGRNTGELFF. The DNA sequence is given as TGCGCCAGCAGCCCCTTCACTAGCGGGCGGAACACCGGGGAGCTGTTTTTT.